This T cell receptor beta chain was recorded in a study of blood T cells in healthy people across ages. Every participating donor contributed approximately 9.5 milliliters of peripheral blood through a draw. Primers used in a second PCR of about 6 to 12 cycles were a sample-barcoded 5' primer and a J-beta primer mix. Each cDNA molecule was tagged by a template-switch adaptor with 12 random nucleotides. One entry per CDR3 protein results from TCRdb running MiXCR on the 5' RACE reads. Among some 700,000 distinct CDR3 sequences, roughly 47% were seen once, and the ten largest hold 20% to 25%. The V and J ends lost 5 bases and 4 bases, in that order; junction bases with no gene match: 17. The CDR3 runs 17 residues. Germline V lookup: CDR1 MDHEN, CDR2 SYDVKM. Overall study results and limits: Per million T cells, TCR beta diversity dropped roughly linearly as age increased. The study could not conclusively compare naive and antigen-experienced cells, given its unsorted PBMCs.

Notes on this clonotype: The antigen is undetermined.

The chain has TRBV28 and TRBJ2-7; TRBD1 agrees at 7 bases. The sample taken for sequencing was blood. This TCR came from a woman aged 60 to 75 in good health. The CDR3 region is CASSQGVGQEQPYEQYF. DNA for the CDR3: TGTGCCAGCAGTCAGGGGGTTGGACAGGAGCAACCTTACGAGCAGTACTTC.